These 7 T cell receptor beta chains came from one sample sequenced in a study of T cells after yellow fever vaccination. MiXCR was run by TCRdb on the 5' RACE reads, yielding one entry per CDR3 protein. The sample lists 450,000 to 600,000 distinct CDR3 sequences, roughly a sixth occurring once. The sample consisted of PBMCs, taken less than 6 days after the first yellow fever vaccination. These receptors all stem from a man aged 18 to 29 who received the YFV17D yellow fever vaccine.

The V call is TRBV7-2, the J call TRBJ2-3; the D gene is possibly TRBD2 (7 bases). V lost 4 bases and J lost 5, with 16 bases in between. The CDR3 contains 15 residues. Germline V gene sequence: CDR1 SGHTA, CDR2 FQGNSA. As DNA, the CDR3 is TGTGCCAGCAGCTGGCTGGGGGGGGGCTTAGATACGCAGTATTTT. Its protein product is CASSWLGGGLDTQYF.

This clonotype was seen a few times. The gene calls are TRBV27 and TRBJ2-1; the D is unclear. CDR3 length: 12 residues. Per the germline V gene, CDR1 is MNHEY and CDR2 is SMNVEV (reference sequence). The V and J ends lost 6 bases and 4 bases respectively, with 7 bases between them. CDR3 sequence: CASSNYYNEQFF. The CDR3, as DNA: TGTGCCAGCAGCAACTATTACAATGAGCAGTTCTTC.

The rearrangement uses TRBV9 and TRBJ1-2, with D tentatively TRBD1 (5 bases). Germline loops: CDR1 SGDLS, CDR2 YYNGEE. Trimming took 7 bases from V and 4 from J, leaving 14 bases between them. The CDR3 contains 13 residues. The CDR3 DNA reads TGTGCCAGCGGGGGTTCAGGGAGCTATGGCTACACCTTC. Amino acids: CASGGSGSYGYTF.

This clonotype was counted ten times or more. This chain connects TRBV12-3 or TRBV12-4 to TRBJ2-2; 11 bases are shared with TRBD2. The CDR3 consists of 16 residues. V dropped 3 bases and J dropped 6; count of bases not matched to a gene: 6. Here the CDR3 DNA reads TGTGCCAGCAGTTTGCTAGCGGGGGGAAATGCCGGGGAGCTGTTTTTT. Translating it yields CASSLLAGGNAGELFF.

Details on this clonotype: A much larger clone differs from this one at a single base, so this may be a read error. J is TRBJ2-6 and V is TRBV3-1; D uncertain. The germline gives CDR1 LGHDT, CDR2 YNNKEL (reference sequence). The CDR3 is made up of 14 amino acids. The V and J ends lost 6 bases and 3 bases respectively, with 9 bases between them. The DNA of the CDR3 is TGTGCCAGCAGTACCAGCTTTGGGGCCAACGTCCTGACTTTC. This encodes CASSTSFGANVLTF.

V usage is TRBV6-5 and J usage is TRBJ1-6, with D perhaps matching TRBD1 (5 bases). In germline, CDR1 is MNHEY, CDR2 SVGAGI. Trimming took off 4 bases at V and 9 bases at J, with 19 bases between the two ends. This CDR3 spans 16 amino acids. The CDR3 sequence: CASSLTGRAGSSPLHF. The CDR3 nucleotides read TGTGCCAGCAGTTTAACCGGCAGGGCGGGAAGTTCACCCCTCCACTTT.

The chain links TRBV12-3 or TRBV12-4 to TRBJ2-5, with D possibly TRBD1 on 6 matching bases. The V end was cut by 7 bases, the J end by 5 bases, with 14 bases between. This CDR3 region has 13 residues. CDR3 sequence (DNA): TGTGCCAGCACCTACAGGGCCCGGGAGACCCAGTACTTC. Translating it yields CASTYRARETQYF.